The clone carrying this T cell receptor (beta chain) has only a few counts. Its matching antigen is unknown. This specimen comes from a study of early T cells in non-severe SARS-CoV-2 infection. Study summary: Chains stayed unpaired after sequencing of bulk RNA from unsorted whole blood.

Study-wide results and caveats: VDJdb matching skewed toward anti-spike CD8 responses, missing private and CD4 specificities.

Individually, cDNA molecules had unique molecular identifiers attached to them. TCRdb re-derived calls from the 5' RACE reads in MiXCR, one entry per CDR3 protein. Of tens of thousands of distinct CDR3 sequences in the sample, approximately 10% are singletons; the top ten hold more than 10%. Germline V gene sequence: CDR1 PRHDT, CDR2 FYEKMQ (reference sequence). Trimming took 5 bases from V and 3 from J, leaving 14 bases between them. This CDR3 comprises 14 residues. The sequencing used whole blood, collected at baseline. This TCR derives from an adult who was a healthcare worker with PCR-confirmed SARS-CoV-2 infection or an uninfected control (not recorded which). The J gene is TRBJ2-7, the V gene TRBV13; TRBD2 is a possible D gene (5 bases). This CDR3 is CASSPRGYLYEQYF. CDR3 in DNA: TGTGCCAGCAGCCCACGGGGATACCTCTACGAGCAGTACTTC.